This T cell receptor (beta chain) was documented in a study of Ad26.COV2.S vaccination and SARS-CoV-2 variants. Study overall: Ad26.COV2.S given intramuscularly, once or twice 56 days apart.

On this clone itself: The antigen is not known.

Study-wide results and limits: Vaccinated and placebo-treated recipients had similar non-spike TCR breadth.

Profiling relied on immunoSEQ multiplex PCR, and the TCRdb table lists in-frame clones only, not all of them. This repertoire shows 430,000 or so clones, around nine tenths found once; its top ten account for over 9%. Treatment defined: some 19 received Ad26.COV2.S at low or high dose, single or two shots; 5 received placebo; per-sample allocation not given. After the first vaccine or placebo injection, samples were drawn on day 63. CDR1 is KGHSH, CDR2 LQKENI, per germline. V trimming: 3 bases; J trimming: 7 bases; junction bases outside the gene matches: 15. The CDR3 loop spans 17 amino acids. Sequencing used peripheral blood, obtained in a trial of Ad26.COV2.S vaccine versus placebo. The sequence came from a person between 18 and 65 years old who received the Ad26.COV2.S COVID-19 vaccine or a placebo. The chain is built from TRBV18 and TRBJ2-1, with 7 bases identical to TRBD2. CDR3 coding DNA: TGTGCCAGCTCACCCTCCAGGACTAGGCCAGAACTGAATGAGCAGTTCTTC. Translating it yields CASSPSRTRPELNEQFF.